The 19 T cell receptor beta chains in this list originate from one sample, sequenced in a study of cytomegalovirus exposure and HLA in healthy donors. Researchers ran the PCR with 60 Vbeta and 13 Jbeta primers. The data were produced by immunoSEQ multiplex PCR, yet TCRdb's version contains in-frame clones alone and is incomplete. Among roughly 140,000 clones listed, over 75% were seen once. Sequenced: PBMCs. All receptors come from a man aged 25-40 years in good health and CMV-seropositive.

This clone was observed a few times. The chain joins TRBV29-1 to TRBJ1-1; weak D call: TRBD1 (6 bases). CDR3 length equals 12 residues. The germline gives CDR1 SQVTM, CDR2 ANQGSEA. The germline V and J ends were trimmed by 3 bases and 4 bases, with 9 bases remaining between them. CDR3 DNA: TGCAGCGTTGAGCAGGGGAGCACTGAAGCTTTCTTT. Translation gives CSVEQGSTEAFF.

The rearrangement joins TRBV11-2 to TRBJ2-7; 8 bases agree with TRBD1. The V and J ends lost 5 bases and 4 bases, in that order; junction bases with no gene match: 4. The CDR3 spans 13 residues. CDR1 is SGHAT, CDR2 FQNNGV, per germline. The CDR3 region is CASSPGTGYEQYF. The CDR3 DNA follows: TGTGCCAGCAGCCCCGGGACAGGATACGAGCAGTACTTC.

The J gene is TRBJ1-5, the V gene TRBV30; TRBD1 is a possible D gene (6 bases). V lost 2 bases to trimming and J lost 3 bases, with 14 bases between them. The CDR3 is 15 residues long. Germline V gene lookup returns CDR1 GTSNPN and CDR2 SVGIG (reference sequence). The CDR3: CAWSRRWTDNQPQHF. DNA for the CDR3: TGTGCCTGGAGTCGACGATGGACAGACAATCAGCCCCAGCATTTT.

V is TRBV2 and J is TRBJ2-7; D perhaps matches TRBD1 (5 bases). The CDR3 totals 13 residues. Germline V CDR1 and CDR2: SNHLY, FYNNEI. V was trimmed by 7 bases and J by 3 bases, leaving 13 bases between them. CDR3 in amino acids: CASIGESVYEQYF. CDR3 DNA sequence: TGTGCCAGCATAGGGGAATCAGTCTACGAGCAGTACTTC.

CDR3 sequence reads: CASSYSRGTGGREQYF. The CDR3 DNA reads as TGTGCCAGCAGTTACTCGAGAGGGACAGGGGGACGCGAGCAGTACTTC. V gene TRBV6-5 combines with J gene TRBJ2-7, with TRBD1 matching over 11 bases. This CDR3 region has 16 residues. V lost 0 bases, J lost 6 bases, and 7 bases stayed unmatched. CDR1 MNHEY and CDR2 SVGAGI come from the germline V gene.

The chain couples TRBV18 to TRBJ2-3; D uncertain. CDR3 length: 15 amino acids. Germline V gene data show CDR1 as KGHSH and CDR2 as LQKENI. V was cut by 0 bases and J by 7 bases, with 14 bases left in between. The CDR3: CASSPPQELRNTQYF. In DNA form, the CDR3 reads TGTGCCAGCTCACCACCGCAGGAATTGAGAAATACGCAGTATTTT.

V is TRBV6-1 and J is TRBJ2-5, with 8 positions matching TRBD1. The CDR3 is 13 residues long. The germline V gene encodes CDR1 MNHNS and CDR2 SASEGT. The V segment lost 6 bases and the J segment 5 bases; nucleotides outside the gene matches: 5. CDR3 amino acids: CASRQGVGETQYF. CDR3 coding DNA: TGTGCCAGCAGACAGGGGGTGGGGGAGACCCAGTACTTC.

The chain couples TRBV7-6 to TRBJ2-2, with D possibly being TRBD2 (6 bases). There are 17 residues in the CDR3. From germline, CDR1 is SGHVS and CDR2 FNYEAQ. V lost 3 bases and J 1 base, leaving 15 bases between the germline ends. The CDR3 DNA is TGTGCCAGCAGCTTGGGAGGTCTTCTTATGAACACCGGGGAGCTGTTTTTT. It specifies CASSLGGLLMNTGELFF.

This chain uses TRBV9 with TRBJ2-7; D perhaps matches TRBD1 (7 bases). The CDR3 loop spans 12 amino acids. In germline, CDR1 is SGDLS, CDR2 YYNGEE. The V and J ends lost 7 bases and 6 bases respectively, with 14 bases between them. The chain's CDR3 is CASGGTVGEQYF. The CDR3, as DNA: TGTGCCAGCGGGGGGACAGTTGGCGAGCAGTACTTC. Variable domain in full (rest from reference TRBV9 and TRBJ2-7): DSGVTQTPKHLITATGQRVTLRCSPRSGDLSVYWYQQSLDQGLQFLIQYYNGEERAKGNILERFSAQQFPDLHSELNLSSLELGDSALYFCASGGTVGEQYFGPGTRLTVT.

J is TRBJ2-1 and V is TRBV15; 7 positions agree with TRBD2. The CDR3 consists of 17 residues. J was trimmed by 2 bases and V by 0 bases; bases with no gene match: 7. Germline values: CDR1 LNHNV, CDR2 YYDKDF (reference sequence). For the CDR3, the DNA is TGTGCCACCAGCAGAGAAAGTTGGCTAGCGGCCTACAATGAGCAGTTCTTC. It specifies CATSRESWLAAYNEQFF.

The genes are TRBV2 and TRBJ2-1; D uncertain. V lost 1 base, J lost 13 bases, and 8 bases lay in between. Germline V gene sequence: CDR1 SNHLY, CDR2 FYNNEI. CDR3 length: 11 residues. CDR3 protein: CASSEGWLQFF. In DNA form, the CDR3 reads TGTGCCAGCAGTGAAGGGTGGCTTCAGTTCTTC.

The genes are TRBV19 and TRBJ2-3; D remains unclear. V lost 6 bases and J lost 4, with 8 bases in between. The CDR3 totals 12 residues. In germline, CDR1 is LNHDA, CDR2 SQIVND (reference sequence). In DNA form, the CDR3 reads TGTGCCAGTAGCCCGCTAGCAGATACGCAGTATTTT. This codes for CASSPLADTQYF.

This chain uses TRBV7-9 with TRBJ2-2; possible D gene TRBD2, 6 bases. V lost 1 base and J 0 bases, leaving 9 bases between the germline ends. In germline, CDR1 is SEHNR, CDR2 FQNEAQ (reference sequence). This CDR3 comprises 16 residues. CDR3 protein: CASSLGGGANTGELFF. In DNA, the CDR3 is TGTGCCAGCAGCTTAGGGGGAGGCGCGAACACCGGGGAGCTGTTTTTT.

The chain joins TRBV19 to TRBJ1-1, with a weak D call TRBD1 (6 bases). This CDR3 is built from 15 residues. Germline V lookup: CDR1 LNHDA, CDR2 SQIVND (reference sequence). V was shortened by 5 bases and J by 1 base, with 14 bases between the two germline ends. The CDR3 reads CASSLRGGANTEAFF. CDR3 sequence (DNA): TGTGCCAGTAGTCTCAGGGGAGGGGCGAACACTGAAGCTTTCTTT.

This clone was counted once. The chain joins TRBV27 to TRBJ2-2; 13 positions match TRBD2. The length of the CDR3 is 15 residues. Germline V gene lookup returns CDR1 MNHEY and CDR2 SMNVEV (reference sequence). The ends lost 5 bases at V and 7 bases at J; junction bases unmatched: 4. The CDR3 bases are TGTGCCAGCAGTATGACTAGCGGGAGGATCGGGGAGCTGTTTTTT. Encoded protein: CASSMTSGRIGELFF.

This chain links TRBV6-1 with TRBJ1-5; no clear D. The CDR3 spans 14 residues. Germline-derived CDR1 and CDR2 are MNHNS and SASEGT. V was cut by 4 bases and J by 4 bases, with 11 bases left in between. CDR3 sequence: CASSAEPRNQPQHF. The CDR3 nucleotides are TGTGCCAGCAGTGCGGAGCCCCGGAATCAGCCCCAGCATTTT.

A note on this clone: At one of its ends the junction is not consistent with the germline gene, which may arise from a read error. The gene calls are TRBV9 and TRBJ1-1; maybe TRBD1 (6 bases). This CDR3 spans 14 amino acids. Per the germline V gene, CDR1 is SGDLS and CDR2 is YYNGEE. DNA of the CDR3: TGTGCCAACAGCGTAGCTCAAGGGGGCACTGAAGCTTTCTTT. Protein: CANSVAQGGTEAFF.

DNA for the CDR3: TGTGCCAGCAGTGAATCCACTAGCGGCCTACAAGAGACCCAGTACTTC. Amino acids: CASSESTSGLQETQYF. V usage is TRBV25-1 and J usage is TRBJ2-5; 8 bases are a match to TRBD2. This CDR3 has 16 residues. V was pared by 1 base and J by 2 bases, with 6 bases of the junction left unmatched. Germline CDR1 is MGHDK and CDR2 is SYGVNS.

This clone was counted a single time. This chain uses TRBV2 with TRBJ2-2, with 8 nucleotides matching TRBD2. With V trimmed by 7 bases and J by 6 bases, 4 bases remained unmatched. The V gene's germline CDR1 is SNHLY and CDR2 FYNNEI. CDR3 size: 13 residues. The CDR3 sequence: CASKGREAGELFF. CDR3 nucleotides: TGTGCCAGCAAGGGGCGGGAGGCCGGGGAGCTGTTTTTT.